These 14 T cell receptor beta chains originate from one sample sequenced in a study of post-analysis software for immune sequencing data. The study, taken as a whole, reports: Higher frequency in patients than in controls was seen for several TRBV segments, with TRBV5-6, TRBV5-1 and TRBV20-1 among them.

These receptors have no identified antigens. The library was made from cDNA and included unique molecular identifiers. TCRdb called the PCR reads again in MiXCR, with one record for every CDR3 protein. Of hundreds of thousands of distinct CDR3 sequences listed, 59% are singletons. The specimen sequenced was blood. Source of these receptors: a girl aged 2-10 years with multiple sclerosis.

The chain uses TRBV5-1 and TRBJ2-5, with a possible D match to TRBD1 (6 bases). V lost 4 bases, J lost 2 bases, and 18 bases lay in between. This CDR3 region has 16 residues. The germline V gene encodes CDR1 SGHRS and CDR2 YFSETQ. CDR3 protein: CASSPGRQGIQETQYF. CDR3 in DNA: TGCGCCAGCAGCCCCGGCCGGCAGGGGATTCAAGAGACCCAGTACTTC.

This clonotype appeared a single time. V and J are TRBV29-1 and TRBJ2-1; D is possibly TRBD2 (5 bases). V was cut by 1 base and J by 3 bases, with 7 bases left in between. Per the germline V gene, CDR1 is SQVTM and CDR2 is ANQGSEA. This CDR3 has 13 residues. The chain's CDR3 is CSVEGGLYNEQFF. Written as DNA, the CDR3 is TGCAGCGTTGAAGGCGGGCTCTACAATGAGCAGTTCTTC.

The chain recombines TRBV9 with TRBJ2-7, with a weak D call TRBD2 (6 bases). V was cut by 4 bases and J by 1 base, with 15 bases left in between. Germline loops: CDR1 SGDLS, CDR2 YYNGEE. The CDR3 is made up of 15 amino acids. The CDR3 nucleotides read TGTGCCAGCAGCCCAGAGGGCCGGGGGTCCTACGAGCAGTACTTC. It codes for CASSPEGRGSYEQYF.

As regards this clonotype: One end of the junction is discordant with germline, which a read error may explain. The chain carries TRBV7-9 and TRBJ2-1; D possibly corresponds to TRBD2 (6 bases). CDR3 length: 12 amino acids. CDR1 is SEHNR, CDR2 FQNEAQ, per germline (reference sequence). The CDR3, as DNA: TGTGCCAGCAGCTTAATCGGGGAGGAGCGGTTCTTC. Translating gives CASSLIGEERFF.

The chain carries TRBV5-6 and TRBJ2-1; perhaps TRBD2 as D (7 bases). This CDR3 is built from 15 residues. Germline-derived CDR1 and CDR2 are SGHDT and YYEEEE. V was trimmed by 4 bases and J by 4 bases, leaving 15 bases between them. The CDR3 protein is CASSRRGRVYNEQFF. In nucleotides, the CDR3 is TGTGCCAGCAGCCGGCGGGGGCGCGTTTACAATGAGCAGTTCTTC.

The genes are TRBV5-1 and TRBJ2-7; 7 bases agree with TRBD1. With V trimmed by 8 bases and J by 5 bases, 7 bases remained unmatched. The germline gives CDR1 SGHRS, CDR2 YFSETQ. The CDR3 contains 12 residues. The CDR3 nucleotides read TGCGCCAGTAAGGGGGCTGGGAACGAGCAGTACTTC. Its protein product is CASKGAGNEQYF. Variable domain in full (rest from reference TRBV5-1 and TRBJ2-7): KAGVTQTPRYLIKTRGQQVTLSCSPISGHRSVSWYQQTPGQGLQFLFEYFSETQRNKGNFPGRFSGRQFSNSRSEMNVSTLELGDSALYLCASKGAGNEQYFGPGTRLTVT.

The table lists this clonotype with a count of one. This sequence joins TRBV6-1 and TRBJ1-2, with TRBD1 identical over 9 bases. Losses at the gene ends were 5 bases for V and 8 bases for J; bases not matched to a gene: 9. This CDR3 spans 14 amino acids. Germline CDR1 and CDR2: MNHNS and SASEGT. The CDR3 is CASSFTGGAEGYTF. The CDR3 DNA is TGTGCCAGCAGTTTCACAGGGGGCGCGGAAGGCTACACCTTC.

The V call is TRBV6-2 or TRBV6-3, the J call TRBJ2-1, with TRBD1 as a possible D gene (6 bases). There are 14 residues in the CDR3. The V and J ends lost 6 bases and 3 bases respectively, with 12 bases between them. The germline CDR1 and CDR2 sequences are MNHEY and SVGEGT. CDR3 protein: CASRQGTIYNEQFF. CDR3 bases: TGTGCCAGCAGGCAGGGGACCATCTACAATGAGCAGTTCTTC.

The chain links TRBV6-2 or TRBV6-3 to TRBJ2-2; D uncertain. CDR3 length: 15 amino acids. Trimming pared 4 bases from V and 0 bases from J, leaving 9 bases between. CDR1 is MNHEY and CDR2 is SVGEGT in the germline V gene. The CDR3 is CASSFSRTNTGELFF. The CDR3 coding sequence is TGTGCCAGCAGTTTTTCACGGACGAACACCGGGGAGCTGTTTTTT.

The V call is TRBV5-1, the J call TRBJ2-2; D gene unclear. The CDR3 is made up of 13 amino acids. Germline loops: CDR1 SGHRS, CDR2 YFSETQ. Trimming stripped 5 bases from V and 1 base from J, with 6 bases between. CDR3 bases: TGCGCCAGCAGAGCGAGGAACACCGGGGAGCTGTTTTTT. Protein: CASRARNTGELFF. The whole variable domain, filled in from reference TRBV5-1 and TRBJ2-2, reads KAGVTQTPRYLIKTRGQQVTLSCSPISGHRSVSWYQQTPGQGLQFLFEYFSETQRNKGNFPGRFSGRQFSNSRSEMNVSTLELGDSALYLCASRARNTGELFFGEGSRLTVL.

The CDR3 coding sequence is TGCGCCAGCAGCCAAGAGATCGGCCTAGTGGTAAACAATGAGCAGTTCTTC. Protein product: CASSQEIGLVVNNEQFF. The chain has TRBV4-3 and TRBJ2-1, with no clear D. The V gene's germline CDR1 is LGHNA and CDR2 YSLEER. CDR3 length: 17 residues. V was cut by 0 bases and J by 5 bases, with 17 bases left in between.

The V call is TRBV5-1, the J call TRBJ2-6; D remains ambiguous. The V and J ends lost 2 bases and 4 bases respectively, with 10 bases between them. This CDR3 region has 15 residues. Germline assignment: CDR1 SGHRS and CDR2 YFSETQ. As DNA, the CDR3 is TGCGCCAGCAGCTTAGGAGAGTTGGGGGCCAACGTCCTGACTTTC. It is translated as CASSLGELGANVLTF.

This chain connects TRBV7-9 to TRBJ2-7, with TRBD1 matching 7 bases. Germline lookup yields CDR1 SEHNR and CDR2 FQNEAQ (reference sequence). V dropped 6 bases and J dropped 5; count of bases not matched to a gene: 4. CDR3 length: 12 residues. As DNA, the CDR3 is TGTGCCAGCAGTTACAGGGGCGACGAGCAGTACTTC. Translating it yields CASSYRGDEQYF.

The rearrangement joins TRBV7-6 to TRBJ2-3; D not certain. From germline, CDR1 is SGHVS and CDR2 FNYEAQ. This CDR3 is 13 amino acids long. Trimming took 6 bases from V and 2 from J, leaving 9 bases between them. Written as DNA, the CDR3 is TGTGCCAGCAGATCAACCTCCACAGATACGCAGTATTTT. Its translation is CASRSTSTDTQYF.